A single sample is the source of the 31 T cell receptor beta chains below, sequenced in a study of cytomegalovirus exposure and HLA in healthy donors. Primers for the PCR totalled 60 Vbeta and 13 Jbeta. Libraries were prepared by immunoSEQ multiplex PCR; TCRdb keeps only in-frame clonotypes and omits some of them. The table has over 140,000 clones, more than 75% seen once. Sequencing was carried out using PBMCs. The receptors derive from a middle-aged man in good health and CMV-seronegative.

The rearrangement joins TRBV6-4 to TRBJ2-1; 8 bases map to TRBD1. Unmatched junction bases numbered 18, after V lost 2 bases and J lost 6 bases. There are 19 residues in the CDR3. From germline, CDR1 is MRHNA and CDR2 SNTAGT. The CDR3 here is CASSDPDRVGPCKGNEQFF. The CDR3 nucleotides read TGTGCCAGCAGTGACCCGGACAGGGTCGGCCCGTGCAAGGGCAATGAGCAGTTCTTC.

The V gene is TRBV12-5, the J gene TRBJ1-5; D ambiguous. The CDR3 length is 14 residues. Trimming took 6 bases from V and 0 from J, leaving 9 bases between them. From germline, CDR1 is LGHNT and CDR2 FRNRAP. The CDR3 sequence is CASGLYNSNQPQHF. The CDR3 DNA sequence: TGTGCTAGTGGACTCTATAATAGCAATCAGCCCCAGCATTTT.

The chain uses TRBV29-1 and TRBJ1-2, with 7 bases lining up with TRBD1. The germline CDR1 and CDR2 sequences are SQVTM and ANQGSEA. Losses at the gene ends were 7 bases for V and 14 bases for J; bases not matched to a gene: 19. The CDR3 totals 13 residues. The CDR3 sequence is CSATTGTAVPRTF. DNA for the CDR3: TGCAGCGCTACGACCGGGACAGCAGTACCTAGAACCTTC. The whole variable domain, filled in from reference TRBV29-1 and TRBJ1-2, reads SAVISQKPSRDICQRGTSLTIQCQVDSQVTMMFWYRQQPGQSLTLIATANQGSEATYESGFVIDKFPISRPNLTFSTLTVSNMSPEDSSIYLCSATTGTAVPRTFGSGTRLTVV.

Concerning this clone itself: At the DNA level, this CDR3 is encoded by other sequences in the same sample as well. The rearrangement links TRBV7-2 to TRBJ2-7, with D uncertain. Germline assignment: CDR1 SGHTA and CDR2 FQGNSA. V lost 5 bases, J lost 4 bases, and 6 bases lay in between. The CDR3 totals 11 residues. The CDR3 DNA follows: TGTGCCAGCAGCCCTTCGTACGAGCAGTACTTC. Translated, it gives CASSPSYEQYF.

The chain recombines TRBV19 with TRBJ1-2, with a tentative D call TRBD1 (5 bases). Germline values: CDR1 LNHDA, CDR2 SQIVND (reference sequence). The CDR3 covers 12 residues. V lost 8 bases to trimming and J lost 0 bases, with 7 bases between them. The CDR3 DNA is TGTGCCAGTGAGGACACTAACTATGGCTACACCTTC. Its protein is CASEDTNYGYTF. Full variable domain (outside the CDR3, taken from reference TRBV19 and TRBJ1-2): DGGITQSPKYLFRKEGQNVTLSCEQNLNHDAMYWYRQDPGQGLRLIYYSQIVNDFQKGDIAEGYSVSREKKESFPLTVTSAQKNPTAFYLCASEDTNYGYTFGSGTRLTVV.

The V call is TRBV5-1, the J call TRBJ1-1; D is ambiguous. The CDR3 contains 13 residues. Trimming pared 0 bases from V and 1 base from J, leaving 4 bases between. Looked up from germline, CDR1 is SGHRS and CDR2 is YFSETQ. This CDR3 is CASSLAWNTEAFF. In nucleotides, the CDR3 is TGCGCCAGCAGCTTGGCATGGAACACTGAAGCTTTCTTT.

The chain combines TRBV5-1 with TRBJ2-5; 7 bases map to TRBD1. The CDR3 is made up of 15 amino acids. The germline gives CDR1 SGHRS, CDR2 YFSETQ. Trimming at V came to 4 bases and at J to 1 base, leaving 7 bases not matched to a gene. The CDR3 coding sequence is TGCGCCAGCAGCACACTGGGGACAGTCCAAGAGACCCAGTACTTC. Its translation is CASSTLGTVQETQYF. Combining the CDR3 with reference TRBV5-1 and TRBJ2-5 gives the whole variable domain KAGVTQTPRYLIKTRGQQVTLSCSPISGHRSVSWYQQTPGQGLQFLFEYFSETQRNKGNFPGRFSGRQFSNSRSEMNVSTLELGDSALYLCASSTLGTVQETQYFGPGTRLLVL.

CDR3 loop: CASSQGLAGATDTQYF. The CDR3 DNA is TGCGCCAGCAGCCAGGGACTAGCGGGAGCCACAGATACGCAGTATTTT. The rearrangement links TRBV5-1 to TRBJ2-3; the match to TRBD2 covers 14 bases. Germline assignment: CDR1 SGHRS and CDR2 YFSETQ. Trimming removed 4 bases from V and 2 bases from J; junction bases left unmatched: 3. The CDR3 is made up of 16 amino acids.

This chain uses TRBV12-5 with TRBJ2-3; the match to TRBD1 covers 11 bases. CDR1 LGHNT and CDR2 FRNRAP come from the germline V gene. The ends lost 5 bases at V and 4 bases at J; junction bases unmatched: 5. The CDR3 runs 15 residues. CDR3 residues: CASGKGQGDSDTQYF. CDR3 in DNA: TGTGCTAGTGGTAAGGGACAGGGGGATTCAGATACGCAGTATTTT. Full variable domain (outside the CDR3, taken from reference TRBV12-5 and TRBJ2-3): DARVTQTPRHKVTEMGQEVTMRCQPILGHNTVFWYRQTMMQGLELLAYFRNRAPLDDSGMPKDRFSAEMPDATLATLKIQPSEPRDSAVYFCASGKGQGDSDTQYFGPGTRLTVL.

The J gene is TRBJ1-5, the V gene TRBV5-6, with 7 bases lining up with TRBD1. Looked up from germline, CDR1 is SGHDT and CDR2 is YYEEEE. The CDR3 covers 18 residues. The J segment lost 0 bases and the V segment lost 0 bases, leaving 9 bases of the junction unmatched. DNA for the CDR3: TGTGCCAGCAGCTTGGGAGGGGGACAGCATTATAGCAATCAGCCCCAGCATTTT. Residues: CASSLGGGQHYSNQPQHF.

V gene TRBV5-1 combines with J gene TRBJ2-2; D possibly corresponds to TRBD2 (6 bases). Germline assignment: CDR1 SGHRS and CDR2 YFSETQ. The ends were cut back, 0 bases at V and 2 bases at J, with 11 bases in the middle. The CDR3 is 16 amino acids. CDR3 nucleotides: TGCGCCAGCAGCTTGGTTGCGGGGCGCAACACCGGGGAGCTGTTTTTT. As protein: CASSLVAGRNTGELFF.

The chain is built from TRBV27 and TRBJ2-7, with 7 nucleotides matching TRBD2. The CDR3 length is 14 residues. The germline V gene has CDR1 MNHEY and CDR2 SMNVEV (reference sequence). V trimming: 2 bases; J trimming: 0 bases; junction bases outside the gene matches: 1. The CDR3 loop reads CASSLRTSSYEQYF. For the CDR3, the DNA is TGTGCCAGCAGTTTACGGACTAGCTCCTACGAGCAGTACTTC.

The chain has TRBV18 and TRBJ1-1; 10 bases are a match to TRBD1. V lost 3 bases and J lost 5; bases outside the gene matches: 6. Germline V gives CDR1 KGHSH, CDR2 LQKENI. This CDR3 is 15 amino acids long. In DNA form, the CDR3 reads TGTGCCAGCTCACCCCCCGGGACAGGGGTTACTGAAGCTTTCTTT. It codes for CASSPPGTGVTEAFF.

V and J are TRBV11-2 and TRBJ1-3, with D perhaps TRBD1 (5 bases). Trimming took off 5 bases at V and 0 bases at J, with 14 bases between the two ends. CDR3 size: 16 residues. The V gene's germline CDR1 is SGHAT and CDR2 FQNNGV. The CDR3 here is CASSHYSGISGNTIYF. CDR3 coding DNA: TGTGCCAGCAGCCACTATTCAGGGATCTCTGGAAACACCATATATTTT.

This sequence joins TRBV6-1 and TRBJ1-3, with 11 bases aligning to TRBD1. The CDR3 covers 15 residues. The trim removed 10 bases at V and 0 bases at J, leaving 5 bases unmatched. Per the germline V gene, CDR1 is MNHNS and CDR2 is SASEGT. CDR3 sequence reads: CATGTGGTSGNTIYF. The DNA of the CDR3 is TGTGCCACCGGGACAGGGGGTACCTCTGGAAACACCATATATTTT.

The J gene is TRBJ2-7, the V gene TRBV7-9; 7 bases match TRBD1. The CDR3 extends over 13 amino acids. Unmatched junction bases numbered 4, after V lost 3 bases and J lost 5 bases. The germline gives CDR1 SEHNR, CDR2 FQNEAQ (reference sequence). As DNA, the CDR3 is TGTGCCAGCAGCTTGAGACAGGGAGACGAGCAGTACTTC. Translated: CASSLRQGDEQYF.

In this sample, this clone turned up once. This rearrangement joins TRBV2 to TRBJ2-5; D ambiguous. Germline V gives CDR1 SNHLY, CDR2 FYNNEI. Trimming stripped 0 bases from V and 5 bases from J, with 4 bases between. CDR3 length: 12 amino acids. CDR3 DNA sequence: TGTGCCAGCAGTGAAGCGCGGGAGACCCAGTACTTC. Protein product: CASSEARETQYF.

The rearrangement uses TRBV7-2 and TRBJ1-5, with D perhaps matching TRBD1 (5 bases). The CDR3 extends over 15 amino acids. Trimming pared 2 bases from V and 7 bases from J, leaving 15 bases between. From germline, CDR1 is SGHTA and CDR2 FQGNSA. The CDR3 DNA reads as TGTGCCAGCAGCTTATCGGGTGGGGGAGGGCAGCCCCAGCATTTT. This encodes CASSLSGGGGQPQHF.

This clone was observed a few times. The CDR3 DNA reads TGCAGCGTGGGCGGGTTGAGCTCCTACAATGAGCAGTTCTTC. Residues: CSVGGLSSYNEQFF. The chain combines TRBV29-1 with TRBJ2-1, with D perhaps matching TRBD2 (5 bases). Germline V gives CDR1 SQVTM, CDR2 ANQGSEA. V was shortened by 6 bases and J by 0 bases, with 12 bases between the two germline ends. The CDR3 runs 14 residues.

This rearrangement joins TRBV25-1 to TRBJ1-1, with 9 bases lining up with TRBD1. The V gene end was trimmed by 1 base and the J gene end by 10 bases; junction bases not matched to a gene: 16. From germline, CDR1 is MGHDK and CDR2 SYGVNS. The CDR3 length is 17 residues. CDR3 protein: CASSELRTGVGAGGAFF. The CDR3 DNA sequence: TGTGCCAGCAGTGAATTGAGGACAGGGGTCGGCGCAGGTGGAGCTTTCTTT.

The genes are TRBV25-1 and TRBJ2-1, with 10 bases identical to TRBD2. The CDR3 loop spans 15 amino acids. Germline V gene lookup returns CDR1 MGHDK and CDR2 SYGVNS. With 3 bases clipped from V and 6 bases from J, the junction kept 5 bases outside the gene matches. The CDR3 nucleotides read TGTGCCAGCAGTGACTCGGGACTAGCGTTCAATGAGCAGTTCTTC. It specifies CASSDSGLAFNEQFF.

The table lists this clone with a few counts. The rearrangement joins TRBV7-9 to TRBJ2-7, with 9 nucleotides matching TRBD1. This CDR3 has 15 amino acids. The trim removed 5 bases at V and 3 bases at J, leaving 8 bases unmatched. CDR1 is SEHNR and CDR2 is FQNEAQ in the germline V gene (reference sequence). The CDR3 sequence: CASSDIRDRDYEQYF. In nucleotides, the CDR3 is TGTGCCAGCAGCGACATCCGGGACAGGGACTACGAGCAGTACTTC.

The rearrangement uses TRBV5-4 and TRBJ1-2, with 8 bases lining up with TRBD1. There are 17 residues in the CDR3. The germline gives CDR1 SGHNT, CDR2 YYREEE (reference sequence). V trimming: 4 bases; J trimming: 7 bases; junction bases outside the gene matches: 18. The CDR3: CASSPGQGTPSKGGYTF. CDR3 in DNA: TGTGCCAGCAGCCCAGGACAGGGCACCCCGTCAAAGGGTGGCTACACCTTC.

This clone came up a few times. The chain uses TRBV7-8 and TRBJ1-2; tentative D call: TRBD1 (5 bases). The germline V and J ends were trimmed by 1 base and 4 bases, with 13 bases remaining between them. This CDR3 comprises 15 residues. Germline assignment: CDR1 SGHVS and CDR2 FQNEAQ. CDR3 residues: CASSLGGRGTYGYTF. In nucleotides, the CDR3 is TGTGCCAGCAGCTTAGGGGGCCGGGGGACCTATGGCTACACCTTC. The variable domain in full, completed from reference TRBV7-8 and TRBJ1-2, reads GAGVSQSPRYKVAKRGQDVALRCDPISGHVSLFWYQQALGQGPEFLTYFQNEAQLDKSGLPSDRFFAERPEGSVSTLKIQRTQQEDSAVYLCASSLGGRGTYGYTFGSGTRLTVV.

This chain joins TRBV7-9 and TRBJ2-5, with TRBD2 identical over 7 bases. The CDR3 spans 15 residues. Germline loops: CDR1 SEHNR, CDR2 FQNEAQ (reference sequence). J gave up 1 base and V 0 bases, and 2 bases lay outside the gene matches. The CDR3 DNA follows: TGTGCCAGCAGCTTAGCGGGAGGGATCCAAGAGACCCAGTACTTC. As protein: CASSLAGGIQETQYF.

The CDR3 spells CASSLGGNGELFF. In nucleotides, the CDR3 is TGTGCCAGCAGCTTGGGGGGGAACGGGGAGCTGTTTTTT. The chain uses TRBV11-3 and TRBJ2-2; 7 positions match TRBD2. Germline assignment: CDR1 SGHNT and CDR2 YENEEA. This CDR3 is built from 13 residues. V lost 3 bases and J lost 7; bases outside the gene matches: 2. Drawing the rest from reference TRBV11-3 and TRBJ2-2, the complete variable domain is EAGVVQSPRYKIIEKKQPVAFWCNPISGHNTLYWYLQNLGQGPELLIRYENEEAVDDSQLPKDRFSAERLKGVDSTLKIQPAELGDSAVYLCASSLGGNGELFFGEGSRLTVL.

The chain has TRBV9 and TRBJ2-5; a possible D gene is TRBD2 (6 bases). Germline lookup yields CDR1 SGDLS and CDR2 YYNGEE. The CDR3 length is 14 residues. V was clipped by 4 bases and J by 2 bases, with 12 bases between them. The CDR3 spells CASSPGLFQETQYF. CDR3 nucleotide sequence: TGTGCCAGCAGCCCGGGACTCTTTCAAGAGACCCAGTACTTC.

The chain joins TRBV6-1 to TRBJ2-1; D is perhaps TRBD2 (5 bases). Per germline, CDR1 MNHNS and CDR2 SASEGT. This CDR3 region has 14 residues. Trimming cost V 1 base and J 8 bases, with 12 bases left between them. The CDR3 DNA reads as TGTGCCAGCAGTGAAGGCCCCTCGGGGTATGAGCAGTTCTTC. This encodes CASSEGPSGYEQFF.

V and J are TRBV12-5 and TRBJ1-3, with TRBD1 as a possible D gene (5 bases). Trimming left V 7 bases short and J 11 bases short, with 21 bases between. The CDR3 consists of 14 residues. Germline-derived CDR1 and CDR2 are LGHNT and FRNRAP. The DNA of the CDR3 is TGTGCTAGTGTTCCAGGGTCTTTATACTTGCCCATATATTTT. Residues: CASVPGSLYLPIYF. Full variable domain (remainder filled in from reference TRBV12-5 and TRBJ1-3): DARVTQTPRHKVTEMGQEVTMRCQPILGHNTVFWYRQTMMQGLELLAYFRNRAPLDDSGMPKDRFSAEMPDATLATLKIQPSEPRDSAVYFCASVPGSLYLPIYFGEGSWLTVV.

This clone has more than one count but fewer than ten. The gene calls are TRBV30 and TRBJ1-2; the match to TRBD1 covers 9 bases. The J segment lost 2 bases and the V segment lost 4 bases, leaving 5 bases of the junction unmatched. The CDR3 runs 14 residues. The germline CDR1 and CDR2 sequences are GTSNPN and SVGIG (reference sequence). The CDR3 spells CAWIRTGANYGYTF. In DNA form, the CDR3 reads TGTGCCTGGATTCGGACAGGGGCAAACTATGGCTACACCTTC.

The chain carries TRBV6-1 and TRBJ2-7, with D possibly TRBD2 on 5 matching bases. The CDR3 has 15 amino acids. The germline gives CDR1 MNHNS, CDR2 SASEGT. Trimming shortened V by 7 bases and J by 0 bases, and 16 bases separated the two germline ends. The DNA of the CDR3 is TGTGCCAGCATGGGAGCGTCAGCGACCTCCTACGAGCAGTACTTC. This codes for CASMGASATSYEQYF.